This TCR beta chain is drawn from a study of molecular identifiers for immune sequencing clone quantification (dated by TCRdb to the late 2010s). Looking at the study overall: For a replicate experiment, the RNA from either approximately 20,000 or 100,000 naive CD8 T cells was divided into five aliquots, and four of those aliquots went on to sequencing. This methods study used CD8 T cells to benchmark TCR RNA copy counting and molecular-identifier clustering-based TCR repertoire sequencing (MIDCIRS). Summary of the overall study and its limitations: Highly expanded clone sizes could be underestimated if identical TCR molecules share a barcode. Modeling gave 3 to 3.5 recovered TCR RNA copies per cell versus 8 to 10 by digital PCR, implying about 30% capture efficiency. Naive libraries contained spiked-in Jurkat TCR RNA (approximately ten copies' worth), which is not part of the donor repertoire. In CMV-specific effector cells, over 98% of molecules were held by clones above 20 RNA copies, whereas under 1% of molecules were held by such clones in naive cells. When barcode sub-clustering was not used, chimeric consensus sequences inflated TCR diversity, with chimeras reaching as high as 47%. A single cell's worth of spiked-in Jurkat TCR RNA was reported detectable even among under 1.1 million naive CD8 T cells.

Libraries of naive CD8 T cells were built from around 20,000 to 990,000 sorted cells, with 10%, 30% or 50% of the purified RNA used. On a BD FACSAria II, naive CD8 T cells were FACS-sorted as CD8+CD4-CCR7+CD45RA+ and collected into RLT Plus buffer. To test detection sensitivity, Jurkat RNA equivalent to more than 9 TCR copies was spiked into samples of roughly 19,000-1,000,000 naive CD8 T cells. Enrichment of CD8 T cells was performed with RosetteSep CD8+ T Cell Enrichment Cocktail and Ficoll-Paque, after which ACK red cell lysis was carried out. In its sample, this clonotype was seen many times. Its binding antigen is unknown. Base qualities are missing; no much larger clone stands one base away. Library preparation used PCR. Reads for this sample came from a NextSeq 500. Bulk TCR libraries were generated as previously described, with the TCR primers listed in Table S5 used. Total RNA was purified with the Qiagen AllPrep DNA/RNA kit. Before analysis, reads from multiple sequencing runs of one library were combined. Per the authors' processing: Reads were retained only if their TCR constant sequence matched exactly, and those retained reads were trimmed to 150 nt and grouped according to their 12-nt molecular barcodes. Reads in each barcode group were sub-clustered using a 15% Levenshtein threshold, and a quality-weighted consensus sequence was built for each RNA molecule. Non-functional sequences were excluded, and lower-count sequences lying one edit away from another sequence were also excluded. Barcode sub-clusters with fewer than 20% of the maximum read count were removed, based on fitting two negative binomial distributions. Starting from the raw public reads, TCRdb applied fastp trimming at Q25, assembled clones with MiXCR and retained in-frame beta chains. Each CDR3 protein appears once, grouped with its most common genes and DNA. The V and J calls come from TCRdb's annotation, not from the publication. The sample table contains about 320,000 distinct CDR3 sequences; only one count was recorded for about 23% of them. Roughly 0.7% of the sample goes to the ten largest clones.

The TCR was taken from a human donor in good health. Some libraries in this study had Jurkat cell RNA spiked in. Sequencing input: naive CD8+ T cells from blood, with Jurkat cell RNA spiked in. The cell subset or site label corresponds to: FACS-sorted CD8+CD4-CCR7+CD45RA+ naive T cells.

The CDR3 in this case is CASSQSGTGFAFF. The nucleotides read TGCGCCAGCAGCCAATCCGGGACAGGGTTCGCTTTCTTT. This receptor chain uses TRBV4-1 and TRBJ1-1, with 9 central nucleotides matching TRBD1. From its cysteine to its phenylalanine, the CDR3 spans 13 amino acids. Only the CDR3 portion is preserved as DNA: 39 bases, with reading frame beginning at the first base. The germline V gene supplies CDR1 MGHRA and CDR2 YSYEKL. Here V drops 2 bases and J drops 11 bases, and the junction holds 6 bases not matched to any gene.